This entry is about one T cell receptor beta chain. Germline V gene lookup returns CDR1 MNHNS and CDR2 SASEGT. The CDR3 is 15 residues long. The germline V and J ends were trimmed by 0 bases and 8 bases, with 11 bases remaining between them. The entry originates in a study of blood T cell repertoires in COVID-19. Study-level information: Both acute and convalescent COVID-19 samples were obtained from the United States, Italy and Spain. PBMCs, B-cell-depleted T cells, or T cells provided the cDNA or gDNA that made up the material.

How the authors handled the data: Amplification from reference gene primers served as the basis for estimated nucleated cell counts. Profiling relied on immunoSEQ multiplex PCR, and the TCRdb table lists in-frame clones only, not all of them. The DNA was the basis for D and trimming; V, J and clone size are from that table. The sample holds over 200,000 clones, over 75% seen once. This clonotype was obtained from an elderly woman with acute or convalescent COVID-19. This chain connects TRBV6-1 to TRBJ1-6, with D tentatively TRBD1 (6 bases). Sequencing was carried out using peripheral blood. CDR3 in amino acids: CASSEARAGDSPLHF. In nucleotides, the CDR3 is TGTGCCAGCAGTGAAGCGAGGGCAGGGGATTCACCCCTCCACTTT.